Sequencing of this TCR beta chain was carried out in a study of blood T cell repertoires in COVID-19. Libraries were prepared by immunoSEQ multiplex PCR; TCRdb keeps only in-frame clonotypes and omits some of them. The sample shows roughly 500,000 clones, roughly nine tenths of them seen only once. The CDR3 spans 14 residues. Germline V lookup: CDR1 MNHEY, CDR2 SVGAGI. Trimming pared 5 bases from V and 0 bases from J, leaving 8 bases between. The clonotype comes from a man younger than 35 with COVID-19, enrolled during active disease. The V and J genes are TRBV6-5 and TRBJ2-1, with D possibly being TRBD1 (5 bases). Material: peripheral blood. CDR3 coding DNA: TGTGCCAGCAGTAGGGGAAGCTCCTACAATGAGCAGTTCTTC. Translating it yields CASSRGSSYNEQFF.